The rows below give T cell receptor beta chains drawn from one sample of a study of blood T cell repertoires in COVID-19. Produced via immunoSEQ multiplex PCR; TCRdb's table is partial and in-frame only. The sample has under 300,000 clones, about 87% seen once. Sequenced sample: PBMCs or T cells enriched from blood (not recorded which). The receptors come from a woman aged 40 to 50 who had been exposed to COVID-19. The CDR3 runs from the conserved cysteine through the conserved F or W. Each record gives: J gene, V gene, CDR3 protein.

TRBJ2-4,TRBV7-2,CASSFQGAHNIQYF
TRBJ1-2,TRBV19,CASIQPWGGYTF
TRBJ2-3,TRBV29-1,CSSTGTDSTDTQYF
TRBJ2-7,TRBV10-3,CAIRRGDREFHEQYF
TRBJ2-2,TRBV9,CASSVNRGTGELFF
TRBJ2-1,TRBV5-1,CASSLLGLLANEQFF
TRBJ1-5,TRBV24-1,CATSGTGGQPQHF
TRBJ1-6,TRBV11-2,CASSYRSKRGSPLHF
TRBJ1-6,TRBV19,CASSHNRKNSPLHF
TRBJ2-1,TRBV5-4,CASSTGTSGSYEQFF
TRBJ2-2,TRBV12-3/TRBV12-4,CASSLAGAGELFF
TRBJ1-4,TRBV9,CASSVVGTGGEKLFF
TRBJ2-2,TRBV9,CASSGTQGTGELFF
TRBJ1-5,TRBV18,CASSQGRSNQPQHF
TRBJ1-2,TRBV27,CASSVYPRGTHGYTF
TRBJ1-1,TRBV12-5,CASGPGTGILSNMNTEAFF
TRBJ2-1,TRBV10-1,CASILTAGGPLYNEQFF
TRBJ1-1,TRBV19,CASRKVLQGNTEAFF
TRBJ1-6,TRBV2,CASRPRDTFNSPLHF
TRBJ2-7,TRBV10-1,CASSIGVSTYEQYF
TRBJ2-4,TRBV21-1,CASSKGQGSGFGPKNIQYF
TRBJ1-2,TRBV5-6,CASSLNYGQGVIYGYTF
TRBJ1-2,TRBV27,CASSLRGYGYTF
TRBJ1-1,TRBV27,CASSHNSGQLPQENTEAFF
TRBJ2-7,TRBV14,CASSRTEGRRTYEQYF
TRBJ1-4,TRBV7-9,CASSKTGGVEKLFF
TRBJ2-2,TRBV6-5,CASSYQQGSTGELFF
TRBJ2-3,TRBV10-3,CAISDVTESTDTQYF
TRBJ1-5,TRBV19,CASSGSSPGNQPQHF